This T cell receptor beta chain was captured in a study of cytomegalovirus exposure and HLA in healthy donors. The CDR3 contains 14 residues. Trimming shortened V by 5 bases and J by 4 bases, and 11 bases separated the two germline ends. The V gene's germline CDR1 is SEHNR and CDR2 FQNEAQ (reference sequence). Primers included in the PCR were 60 Vbeta and 13 Jbeta primers. TCRdb's table, derived via immunoSEQ multiplex PCR, lists solely in-frame clones and lacks some. Of some 120,000 clones in the sample, 74% were seen once. The sequence was collected from a woman between 45 and 60 years old in good health and CMV-seropositive. The V call is TRBV7-9, the J call TRBJ1-4, with D possibly TRBD1 on 6 matching bases. Sequenced: PBMCs. CDR3 region: CASSGTGINEKLFF. CDR3 coding DNA: TGTGCCAGCAGCGGAACAGGGATTAATGAAAAACTGTTTTTT.